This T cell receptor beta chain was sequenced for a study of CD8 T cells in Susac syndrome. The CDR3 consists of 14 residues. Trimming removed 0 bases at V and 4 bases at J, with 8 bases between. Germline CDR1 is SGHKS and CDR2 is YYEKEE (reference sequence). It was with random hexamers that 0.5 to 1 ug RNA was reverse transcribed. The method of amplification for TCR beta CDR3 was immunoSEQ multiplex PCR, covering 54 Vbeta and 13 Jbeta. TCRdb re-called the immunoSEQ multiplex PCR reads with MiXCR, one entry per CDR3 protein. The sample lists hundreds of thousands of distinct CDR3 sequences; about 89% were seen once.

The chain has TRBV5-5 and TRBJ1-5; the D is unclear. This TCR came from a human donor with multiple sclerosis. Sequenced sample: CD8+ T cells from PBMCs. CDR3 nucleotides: TGTGCCAGCAGCTTGGCTTCAGCAAATCAGCCCCAGCATTTT. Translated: CASSLASANQPQHF.